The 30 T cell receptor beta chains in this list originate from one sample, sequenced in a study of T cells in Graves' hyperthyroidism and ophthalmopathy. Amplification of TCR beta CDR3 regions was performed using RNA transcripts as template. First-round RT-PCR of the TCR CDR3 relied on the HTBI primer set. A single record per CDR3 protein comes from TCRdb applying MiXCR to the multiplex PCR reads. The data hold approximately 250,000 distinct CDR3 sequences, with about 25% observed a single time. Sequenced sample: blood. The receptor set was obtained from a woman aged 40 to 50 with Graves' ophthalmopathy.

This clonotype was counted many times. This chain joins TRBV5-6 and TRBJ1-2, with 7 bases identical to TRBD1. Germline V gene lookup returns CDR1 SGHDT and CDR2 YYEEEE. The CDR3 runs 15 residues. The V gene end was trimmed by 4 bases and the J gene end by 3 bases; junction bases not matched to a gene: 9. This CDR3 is CASSPFTQGDYGYTF. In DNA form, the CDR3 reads TGTGCCAGCAGCCCATTCACTCAGGGGGACTATGGCTACACCTTC.

The CDR3 nucleotides read TGTGCCACCAGCAGAGAGGCCAGGGGGTGGACTGAAGCTTTCTTT. Its translation is CATSREARGWTEAFF. The chain uses TRBV15 and TRBJ1-1, with 7 nucleotides matching TRBD1. With 0 bases clipped from V and 5 bases from J, the junction kept 6 bases outside the gene matches. This CDR3 has 15 amino acids. The germline gives CDR1 LNHNV, CDR2 YYDKDF (reference sequence).

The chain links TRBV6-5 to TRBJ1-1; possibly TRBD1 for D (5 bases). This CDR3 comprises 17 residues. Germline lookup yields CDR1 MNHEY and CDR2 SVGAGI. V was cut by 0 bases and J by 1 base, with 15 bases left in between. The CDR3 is CASSYSMLRQGNTEAFF. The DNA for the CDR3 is TGTGCCAGCAGTTACTCGATGTTGAGGCAGGGGAACACTGAAGCTTTCTTT.

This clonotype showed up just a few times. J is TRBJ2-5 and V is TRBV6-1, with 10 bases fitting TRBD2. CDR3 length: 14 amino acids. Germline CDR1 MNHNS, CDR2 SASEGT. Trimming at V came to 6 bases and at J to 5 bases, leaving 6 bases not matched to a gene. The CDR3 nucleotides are TGTGCCAGCAGAACTAGCGGGACCCGCGAGACCCAGTACTTC. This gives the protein CASRTSGTRETQYF.

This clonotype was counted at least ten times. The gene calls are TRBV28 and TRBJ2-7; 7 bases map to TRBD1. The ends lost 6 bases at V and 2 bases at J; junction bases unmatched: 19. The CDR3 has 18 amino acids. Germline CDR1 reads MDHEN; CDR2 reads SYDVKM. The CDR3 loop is CASSSTWTPGQSPYEQYF. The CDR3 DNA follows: TGTGCCAGCAGCTCAACCTGGACGCCGGGACAGTCCCCCTACGAGCAGTACTTC.

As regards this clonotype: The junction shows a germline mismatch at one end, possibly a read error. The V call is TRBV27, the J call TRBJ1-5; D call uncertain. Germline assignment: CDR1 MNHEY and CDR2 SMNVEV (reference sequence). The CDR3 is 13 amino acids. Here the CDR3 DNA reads TGTGCCAGCAGTTGGGCTACTCATCAGCCCCAGCTTTTT. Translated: CASSWATHQPQLF.

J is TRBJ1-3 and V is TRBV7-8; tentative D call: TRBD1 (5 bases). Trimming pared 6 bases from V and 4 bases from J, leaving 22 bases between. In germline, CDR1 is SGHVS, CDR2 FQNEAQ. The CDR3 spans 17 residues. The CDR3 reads CASSPRPSGTSGNTIYF. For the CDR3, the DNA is TGTGCCAGCAGTCCAAGGCCGAGCGGGACCTCCGGAAACACCATATATTTT.

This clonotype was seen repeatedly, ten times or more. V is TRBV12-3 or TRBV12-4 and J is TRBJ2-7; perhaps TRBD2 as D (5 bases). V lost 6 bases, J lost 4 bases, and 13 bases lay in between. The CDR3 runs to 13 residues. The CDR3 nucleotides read TGTGCCAGCAGACCAAGAGGCGGGTACGAGCAGTACTTC. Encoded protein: CASRPRGGYEQYF.

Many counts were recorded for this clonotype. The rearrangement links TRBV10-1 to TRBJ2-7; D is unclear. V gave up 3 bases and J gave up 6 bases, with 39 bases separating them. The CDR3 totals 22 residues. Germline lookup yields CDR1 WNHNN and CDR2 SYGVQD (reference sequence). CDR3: CASSEPDSARHRASPAHCEQYF. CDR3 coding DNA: TGCGCCAGCAGTGAACCAGACTCCGCGAGACACCGAGCATCCCCGGCACACTGCGAGCAGTACTTC.

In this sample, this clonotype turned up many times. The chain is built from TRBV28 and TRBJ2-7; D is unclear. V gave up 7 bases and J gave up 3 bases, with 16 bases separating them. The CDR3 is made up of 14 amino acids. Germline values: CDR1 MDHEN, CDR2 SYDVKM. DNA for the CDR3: TGTGCCAGCAACTTAAGGTCGGATTTCTACGAGCAGTACTTC. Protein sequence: CASNLRSDFYEQYF.

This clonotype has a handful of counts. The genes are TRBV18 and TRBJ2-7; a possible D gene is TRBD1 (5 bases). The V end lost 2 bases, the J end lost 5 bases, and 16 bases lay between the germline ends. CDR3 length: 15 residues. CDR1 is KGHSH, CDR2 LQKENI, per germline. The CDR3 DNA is TGTGCCAGCTCACCAAGGGGCGTACTAACCGACGAGCAGTACTTC. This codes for CASSPRGVLTDEQYF.

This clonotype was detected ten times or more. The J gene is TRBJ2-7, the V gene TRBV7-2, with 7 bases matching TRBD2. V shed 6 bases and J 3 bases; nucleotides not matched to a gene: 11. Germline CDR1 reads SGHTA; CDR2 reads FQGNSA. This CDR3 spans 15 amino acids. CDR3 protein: CASSPPPGLSYEQYF. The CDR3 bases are TGTGCCAGCAGTCCCCCGCCGGGACTAAGCTACGAGCAGTACTTC.

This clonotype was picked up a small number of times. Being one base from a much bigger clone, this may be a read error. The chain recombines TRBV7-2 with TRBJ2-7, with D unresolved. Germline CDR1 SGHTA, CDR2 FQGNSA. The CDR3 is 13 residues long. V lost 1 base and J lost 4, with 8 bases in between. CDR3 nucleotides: TGTGCCAGCAGCTTAGAAGTAGGTTACGAGCAGTACTTC. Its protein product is CASSLEVGYEQYF.

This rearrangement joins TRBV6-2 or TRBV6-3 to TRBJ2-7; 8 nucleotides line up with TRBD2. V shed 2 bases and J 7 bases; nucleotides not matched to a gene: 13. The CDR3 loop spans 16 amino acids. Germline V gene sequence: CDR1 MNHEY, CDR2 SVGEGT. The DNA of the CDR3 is TGTGCCAGCAGTTACAGTTTAGCGGGATCCCCCGGGGAGCAGTACTTC. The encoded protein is CASSYSLAGSPGEQYF.

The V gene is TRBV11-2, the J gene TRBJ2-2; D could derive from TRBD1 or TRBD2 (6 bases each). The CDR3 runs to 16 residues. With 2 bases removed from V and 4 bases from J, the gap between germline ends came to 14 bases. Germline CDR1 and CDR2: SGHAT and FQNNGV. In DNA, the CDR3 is TGTGCCAGCAGCTTAACCGGGGGCGCGGGCACCGGGGAGCTGTTTTTT. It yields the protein CASSLTGGAGTGELFF.

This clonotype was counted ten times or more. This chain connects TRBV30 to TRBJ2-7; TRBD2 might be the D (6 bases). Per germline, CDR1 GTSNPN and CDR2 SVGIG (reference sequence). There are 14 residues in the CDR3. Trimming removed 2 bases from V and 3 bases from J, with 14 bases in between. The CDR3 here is CAWSTLAIHYEQYF. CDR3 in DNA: TGTGCCTGGAGTACGCTAGCGATCCACTACGAGCAGTACTTC. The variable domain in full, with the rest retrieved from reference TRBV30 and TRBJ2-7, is SQTIHQWPATLVQPVGSPLSLECTVEGTSNPNLYWYRQAAGRGLQLLFYSVGIGQISSEVPQNLSASRPQDRQFILSSKKLLLSDSGFYLCAWSTLAIHYEQYFGPGTRLTVT.

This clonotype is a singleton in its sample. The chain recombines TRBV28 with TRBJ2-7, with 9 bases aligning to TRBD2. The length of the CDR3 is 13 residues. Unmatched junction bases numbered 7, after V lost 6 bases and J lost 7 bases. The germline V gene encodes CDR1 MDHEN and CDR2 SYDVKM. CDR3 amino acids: CASRRGGMGEQYF. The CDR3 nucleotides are TGTGCCAGCAGGCGGGGGGGTATGGGGGAGCAGTACTTC. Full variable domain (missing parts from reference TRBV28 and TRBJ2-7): DVKVTQSSRYLVKRTGEKVFLECVQDMDHENMFWYRQDPGLGLRLIYFSYDVKMKEKGDIPEGYSVSREKKERFSLILESASTNQTSMYLCASRRGGMGEQYFGPGTRLTVT.

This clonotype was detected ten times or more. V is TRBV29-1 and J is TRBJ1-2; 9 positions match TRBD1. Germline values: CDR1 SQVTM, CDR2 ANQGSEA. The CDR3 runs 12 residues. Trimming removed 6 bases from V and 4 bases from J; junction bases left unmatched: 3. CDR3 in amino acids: CSVPTGGYGYTF. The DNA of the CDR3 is TGCAGCGTGCCGACAGGGGGCTATGGCTACACCTTC.

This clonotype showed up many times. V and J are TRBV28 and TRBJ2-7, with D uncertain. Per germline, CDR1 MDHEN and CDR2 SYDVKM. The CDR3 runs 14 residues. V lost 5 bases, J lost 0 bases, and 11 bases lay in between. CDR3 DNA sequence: TGTGCCAGCAGTCCCCCGGCCTTCTCCTACGAGCAGTACTTC. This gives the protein CASSPPAFSYEQYF.

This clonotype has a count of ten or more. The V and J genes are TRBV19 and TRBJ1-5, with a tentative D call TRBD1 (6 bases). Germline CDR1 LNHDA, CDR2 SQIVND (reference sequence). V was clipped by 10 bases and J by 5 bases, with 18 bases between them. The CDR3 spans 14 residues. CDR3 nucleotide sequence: TGTGCCACCCGGGGGCAGGGAGGCCATCAGCCCCAGCATTTT. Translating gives CATRGQGGHQPQHF.

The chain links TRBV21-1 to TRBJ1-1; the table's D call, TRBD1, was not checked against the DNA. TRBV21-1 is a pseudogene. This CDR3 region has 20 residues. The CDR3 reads CASRQSVGQTGLRVDTEAFF. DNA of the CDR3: TGTGCCAGCCGTCAAAGCGTCGGGCAGACAGGGCTGCGCGTAGACACTGAAGCTTTCTTT.

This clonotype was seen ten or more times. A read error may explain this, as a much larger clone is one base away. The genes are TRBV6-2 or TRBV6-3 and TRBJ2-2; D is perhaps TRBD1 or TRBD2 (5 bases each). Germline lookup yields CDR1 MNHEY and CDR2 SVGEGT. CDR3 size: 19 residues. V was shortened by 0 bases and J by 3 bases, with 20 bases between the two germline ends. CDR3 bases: TGTGCCAGCAGTTACTCGACATTTAGGGACCCGAAGGACACCGGGGAGCTGTTTTTT. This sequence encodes CASSYSTFRDPKDTGELFF.

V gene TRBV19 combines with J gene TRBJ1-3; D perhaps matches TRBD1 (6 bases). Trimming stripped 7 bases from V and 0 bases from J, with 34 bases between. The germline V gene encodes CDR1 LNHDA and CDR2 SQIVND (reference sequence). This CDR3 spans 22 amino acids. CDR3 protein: CASKSWHQTGTSFSSSGNTIYF. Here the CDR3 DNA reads TGTGCCAGTAAGAGCTGGCACCAAACCGGGACAAGCTTTTCCAGCTCTGGAAACACCATATATTTT.

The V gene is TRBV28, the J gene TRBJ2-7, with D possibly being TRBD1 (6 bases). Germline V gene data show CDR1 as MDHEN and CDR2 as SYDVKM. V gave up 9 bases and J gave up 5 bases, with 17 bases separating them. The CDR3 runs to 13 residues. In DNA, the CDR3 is TGTGCCAGTCATCAACAGGGACGGAACGAGCAGTACTTC. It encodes CASHQQGRNEQYF. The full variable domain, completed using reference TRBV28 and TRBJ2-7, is DVKVTQSSRYLVKRTGEKVFLECVQDMDHENMFWYRQDPGLGLRLIYFSYDVKMKEKGDIPEGYSVSREKKERFSLILESASTNQTSMYLCASHQQGRNEQYFGPGTRLTVT.

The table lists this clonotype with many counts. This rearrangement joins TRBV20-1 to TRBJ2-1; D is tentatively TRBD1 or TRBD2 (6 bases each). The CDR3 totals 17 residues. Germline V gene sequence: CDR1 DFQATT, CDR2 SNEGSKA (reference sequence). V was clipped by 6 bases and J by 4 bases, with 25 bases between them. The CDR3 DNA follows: TGCAGTGCCCAGCCCACAGGGTATAGCGGACCTTACAATGAGCAGTTCTTC. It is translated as CSAQPTGYSGPYNEQFF.

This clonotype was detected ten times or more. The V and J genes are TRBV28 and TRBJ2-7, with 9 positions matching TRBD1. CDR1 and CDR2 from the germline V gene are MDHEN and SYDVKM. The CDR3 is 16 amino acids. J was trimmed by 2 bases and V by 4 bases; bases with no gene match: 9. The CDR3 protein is CASSSRGTGRAYEQYF. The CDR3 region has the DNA TGTGCCAGCAGTTCCAGAGGGACAGGGCGTGCCTACGAGCAGTACTTC.

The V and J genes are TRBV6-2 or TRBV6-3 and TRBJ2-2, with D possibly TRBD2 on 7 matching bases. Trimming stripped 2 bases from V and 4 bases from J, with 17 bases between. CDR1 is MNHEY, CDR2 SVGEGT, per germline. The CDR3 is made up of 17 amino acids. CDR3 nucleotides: TGTGCCAGCAGTTACACGGACGGGGGGCTACCCACCGGGGAGCTGTTTTTT. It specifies CASSYTDGGLPTGELFF.

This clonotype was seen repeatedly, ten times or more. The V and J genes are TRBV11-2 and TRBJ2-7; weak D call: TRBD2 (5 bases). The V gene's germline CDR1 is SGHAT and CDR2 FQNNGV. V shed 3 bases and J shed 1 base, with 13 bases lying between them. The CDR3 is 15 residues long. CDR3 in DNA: TGTGCCAGCAGCTTCTTCGCGGGTCGTTCCTACGAGCAGTACTTC. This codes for CASSFFAGRSYEQYF.

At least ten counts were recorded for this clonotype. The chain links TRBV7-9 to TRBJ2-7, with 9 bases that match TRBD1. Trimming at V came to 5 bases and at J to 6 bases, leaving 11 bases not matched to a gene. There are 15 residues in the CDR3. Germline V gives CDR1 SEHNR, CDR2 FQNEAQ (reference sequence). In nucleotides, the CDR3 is TGTGCCAGCAGCGGATCCGGGACAGGGCTCGCCGAGCAGTACTTC. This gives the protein CASSGSGTGLAEQYF.

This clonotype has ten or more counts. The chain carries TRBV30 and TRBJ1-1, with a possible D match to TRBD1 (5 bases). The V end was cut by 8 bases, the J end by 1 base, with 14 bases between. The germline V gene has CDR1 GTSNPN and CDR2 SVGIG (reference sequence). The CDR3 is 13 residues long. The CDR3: CAGAGLPNTEAFF. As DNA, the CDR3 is TGTGCCGGGGCGGGACTCCCGAACACTGAAGCTTTCTTT.